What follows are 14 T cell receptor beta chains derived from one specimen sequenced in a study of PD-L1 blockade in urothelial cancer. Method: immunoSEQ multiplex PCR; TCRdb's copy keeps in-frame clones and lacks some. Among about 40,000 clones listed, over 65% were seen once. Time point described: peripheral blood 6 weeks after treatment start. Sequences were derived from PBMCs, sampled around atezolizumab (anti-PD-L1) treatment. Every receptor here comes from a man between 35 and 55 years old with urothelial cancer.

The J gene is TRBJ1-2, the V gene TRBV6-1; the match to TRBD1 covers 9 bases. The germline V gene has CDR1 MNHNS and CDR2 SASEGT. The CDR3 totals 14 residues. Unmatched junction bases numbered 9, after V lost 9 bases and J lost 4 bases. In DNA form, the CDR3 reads TGTGCCAGTCATACAGGGGGCCCGACCTATGGCTACACCTTC. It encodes CASHTGGPTYGYTF.

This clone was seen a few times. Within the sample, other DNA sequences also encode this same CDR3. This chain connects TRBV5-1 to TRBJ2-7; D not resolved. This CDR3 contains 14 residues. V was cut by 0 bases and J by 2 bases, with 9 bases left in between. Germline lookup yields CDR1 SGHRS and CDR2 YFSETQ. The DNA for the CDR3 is TGCGCCAGCAGCTTGGTTGTGAGTCCCTACGAGCAGTACTTC. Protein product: CASSLVVSPYEQYF.

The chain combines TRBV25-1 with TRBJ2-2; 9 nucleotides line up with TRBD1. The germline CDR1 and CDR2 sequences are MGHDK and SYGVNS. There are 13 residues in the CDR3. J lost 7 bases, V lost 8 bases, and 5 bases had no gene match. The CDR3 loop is CASRTGDNGELFF. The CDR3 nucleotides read TGTGCCAGCCGGACAGGGGATAACGGGGAGCTGTTTTTT.

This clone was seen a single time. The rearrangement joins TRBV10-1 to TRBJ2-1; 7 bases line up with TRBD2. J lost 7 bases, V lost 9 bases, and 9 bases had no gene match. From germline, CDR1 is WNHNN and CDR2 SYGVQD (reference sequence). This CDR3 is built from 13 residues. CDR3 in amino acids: CASSTGAGNEQFF. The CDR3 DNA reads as TGCGCCAGTTCAACGGGAGCGGGAAATGAGCAGTTCTTC.

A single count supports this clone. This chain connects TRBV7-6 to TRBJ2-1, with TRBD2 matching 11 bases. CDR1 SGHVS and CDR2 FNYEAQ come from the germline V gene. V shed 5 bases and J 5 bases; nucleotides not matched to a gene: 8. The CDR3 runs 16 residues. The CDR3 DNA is TGTGCCAGCAGCATACTAGCGGGGGAGGGCCACAATGAGCAGTTCTTC. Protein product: CASSILAGEGHNEQFF.

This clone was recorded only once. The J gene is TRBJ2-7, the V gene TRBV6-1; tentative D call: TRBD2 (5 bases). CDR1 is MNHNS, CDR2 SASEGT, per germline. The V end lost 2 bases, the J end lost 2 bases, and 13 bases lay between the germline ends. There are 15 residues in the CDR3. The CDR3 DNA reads TGTGCCAGCAGTGAACAGGTCCGAGGGACCTACGAGCAGTACTTC. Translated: CASSEQVRGTYEQYF.

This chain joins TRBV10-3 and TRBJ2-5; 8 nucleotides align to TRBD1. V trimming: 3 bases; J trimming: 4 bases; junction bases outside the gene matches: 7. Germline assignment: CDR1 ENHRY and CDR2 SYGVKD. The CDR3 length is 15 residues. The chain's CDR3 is CAISDRRTGRETQYF. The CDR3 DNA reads TGTGCCATCAGTGATAGAAGGACAGGGCGAGAGACCCAGTACTTC.

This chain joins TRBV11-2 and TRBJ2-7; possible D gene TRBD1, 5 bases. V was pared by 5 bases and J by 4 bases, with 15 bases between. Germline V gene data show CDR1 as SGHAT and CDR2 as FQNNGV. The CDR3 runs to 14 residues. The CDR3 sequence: CASSPVRREYEQYF. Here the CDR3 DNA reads TGTGCCAGCAGCCCGGTCCGCAGGGAATACGAGCAGTACTTC. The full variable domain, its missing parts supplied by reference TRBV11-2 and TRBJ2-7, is EAGVAQSPRYKIIEKRQSVAFWCNPISGHATLYWYQQILGQGPKLLIQFQNNGVVDDSQLPKDRFSAERLKGVDSTLKIQPAKLEDSAVYLCASSPVRREYEQYFGPGTRLTVT.

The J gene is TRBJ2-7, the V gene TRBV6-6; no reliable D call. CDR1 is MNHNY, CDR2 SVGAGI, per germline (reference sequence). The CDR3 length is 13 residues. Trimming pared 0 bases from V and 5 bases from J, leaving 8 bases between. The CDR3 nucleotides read TGTGCCAGCAGTTACTCGATTACAGACGAGCAGTACTTC. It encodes CASSYSITDEQYF.

The CDR3 here is CASGRLPQYF. The CDR3 nucleotides are TGTGCCAGCGGGAGGCTGCCCCAGTACTTC. V and J are TRBV27 and TRBJ2-5; possible D gene TRBD2, 6 bases. The germline V gene encodes CDR1 MNHEY and CDR2 SMNVEV (reference sequence). The CDR3 sequence is 10 residues long. Trimming cost V 8 bases and J 9 bases, with 10 bases left between them.

The CDR3 region has the DNA TGCGCCAGCAGTCTTGAGGGGACAGGGCCCGGATATGGCTACACCTTC. Its translation: CASSLEGTGPGYGYTF. The chain combines TRBV5-1 with TRBJ1-2; 9 bases fit TRBD1. J lost 5 bases, V lost 5 bases, and 13 bases had no gene match. The CDR3 spans 16 residues. The germline gives CDR1 SGHRS, CDR2 YFSETQ. Supplemented by reference TRBV5-1 and TRBJ1-2, the full variable domain reads KAGVTQTPRYLIKTRGQQVTLSCSPISGHRSVSWYQQTPGQGLQFLFEYFSETQRNKGNFPGRFSGRQFSNSRSEMNVSTLELGDSALYLCASSLEGTGPGYGYTFGSGTRLTVV.

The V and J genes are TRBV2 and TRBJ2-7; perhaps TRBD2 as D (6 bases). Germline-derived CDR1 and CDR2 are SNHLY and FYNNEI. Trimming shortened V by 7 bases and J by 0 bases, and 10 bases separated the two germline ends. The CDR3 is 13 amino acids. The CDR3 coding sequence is TGTGCCAGCAAGGAGGGGAGCTCCTACGAGCAGTACTTC. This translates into CASKEGSSYEQYF.

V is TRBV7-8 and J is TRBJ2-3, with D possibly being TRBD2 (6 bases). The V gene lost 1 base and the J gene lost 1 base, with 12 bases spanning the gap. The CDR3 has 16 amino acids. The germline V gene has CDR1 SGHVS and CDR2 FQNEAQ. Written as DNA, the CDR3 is TGTGCCAGCAGCTTAGGATGGGACTTACGCACAGATACGCAGTATTTT. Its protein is CASSLGWDLRTDTQYF.

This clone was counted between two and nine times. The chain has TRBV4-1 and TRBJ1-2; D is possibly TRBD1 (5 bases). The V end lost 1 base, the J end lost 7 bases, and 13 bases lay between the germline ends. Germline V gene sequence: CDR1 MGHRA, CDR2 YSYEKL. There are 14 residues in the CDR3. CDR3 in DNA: TGCGCCAGCAGCCAAGGGGGGGGGATTGGTGGCTACACCTTC. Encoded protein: CASSQGGGIGGYTF.